The T cell receptor beta chain described here comes from a study of blood T cell repertoires in COVID-19. Study as a whole: T cells, B-cell-depleted T cells, or PBMCs provided the cDNA or gDNA that served as material.

CDR3 size: 15 residues. The ends lost 0 bases at V and 5 bases at J; junction bases unmatched: 6. Germline V lookup: CDR1 SGHAT, CDR2 FQNNGV. Which cohort a participant joined came from the clinical history participants gave. Assay: immunoSEQ multiplex PCR; the TCRdb copy retains only in-frame clones and omits some. The sample has around 150,000 clones; roughly 88% are singletons. V is TRBV11-2 and J is TRBJ1-1, with 7 bases aligning to TRBD1. This receptor was taken from a man in his 70s who had been exposed to COVID-19. The sample was PBMCs or T cells enriched from blood (not recorded which). CDR3 sequence: CASSLERAGGTEAFF. CDR3 sequence (DNA): TGTGCCAGCAGCTTAGAAAGGGCAGGGGGGACTGAAGCTTTCTTT.